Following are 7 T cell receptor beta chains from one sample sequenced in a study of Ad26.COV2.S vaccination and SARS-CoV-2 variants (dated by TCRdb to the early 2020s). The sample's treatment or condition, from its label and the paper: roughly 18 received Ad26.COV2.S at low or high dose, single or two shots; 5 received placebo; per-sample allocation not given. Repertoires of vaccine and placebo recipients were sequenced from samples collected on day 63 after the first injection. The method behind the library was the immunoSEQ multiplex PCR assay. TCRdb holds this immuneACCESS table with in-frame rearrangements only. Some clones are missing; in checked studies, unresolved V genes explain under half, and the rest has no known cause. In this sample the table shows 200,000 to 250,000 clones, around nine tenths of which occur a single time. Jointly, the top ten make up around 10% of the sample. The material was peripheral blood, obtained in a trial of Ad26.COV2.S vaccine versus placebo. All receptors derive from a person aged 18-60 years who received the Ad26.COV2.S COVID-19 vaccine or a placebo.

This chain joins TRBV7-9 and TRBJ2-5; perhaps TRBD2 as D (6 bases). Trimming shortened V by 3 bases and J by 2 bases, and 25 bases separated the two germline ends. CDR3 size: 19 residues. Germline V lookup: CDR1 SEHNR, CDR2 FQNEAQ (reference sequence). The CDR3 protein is CASSFQASGWWVTQETQYF. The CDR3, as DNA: TGTGCCAGCAGCTTCCAGGCGAGCGGGTGGTGGGTAACACAAGAGACCCAGTACTTC.

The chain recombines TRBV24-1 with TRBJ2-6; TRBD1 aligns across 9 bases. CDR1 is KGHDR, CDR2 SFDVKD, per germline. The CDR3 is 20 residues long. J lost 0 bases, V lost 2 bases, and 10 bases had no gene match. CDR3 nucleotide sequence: TGTGCCACCAGTGATTGGGGGAGCGGGACAGGGAGCTCTGGGGCCAACGTCCTGACTTTC. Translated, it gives CATSDWGSGTGSSGANVLTF.

This chain's CDR3 is CASSIDHQAGQYF. CDR3 nucleotide sequence: TGTGCCAGTAGTATAGATCATCAGGCCGGGCAGTACTTC. The chain is built from TRBV19 and TRBJ2-7; D not certain. Per germline, CDR1 LNHDA and CDR2 SQIVND (reference sequence). The germline V and J ends were trimmed by 0 bases and 9 bases, with 12 bases remaining between them. The CDR3 runs to 13 residues.

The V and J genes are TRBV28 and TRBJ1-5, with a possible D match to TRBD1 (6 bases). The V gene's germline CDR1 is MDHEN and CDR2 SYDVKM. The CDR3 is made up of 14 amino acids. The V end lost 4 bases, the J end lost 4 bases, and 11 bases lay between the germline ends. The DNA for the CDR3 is TGTGCCAGCAGTTCCGGGCAGGGGAATCAGCCCCAGCATTTT. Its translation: CASSSGQGNQPQHF.

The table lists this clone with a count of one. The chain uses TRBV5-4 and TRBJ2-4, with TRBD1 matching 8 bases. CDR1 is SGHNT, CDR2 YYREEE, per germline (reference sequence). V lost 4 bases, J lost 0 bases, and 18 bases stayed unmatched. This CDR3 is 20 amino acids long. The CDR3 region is CASSPRTGTPNHLAKNIQYF. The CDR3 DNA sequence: TGTGCCAGCAGCCCGCGGACAGGGACCCCTAATCATCTAGCCAAAAACATTCAGTACTTC.

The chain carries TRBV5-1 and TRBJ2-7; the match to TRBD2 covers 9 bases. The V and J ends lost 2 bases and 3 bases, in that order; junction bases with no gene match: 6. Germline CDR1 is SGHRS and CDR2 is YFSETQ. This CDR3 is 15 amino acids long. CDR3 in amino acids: CASSLGLAGSYEQYF. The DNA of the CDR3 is TGCGCCAGCAGCTTAGGGCTAGCGGGAAGCTACGAGCAGTACTTC.

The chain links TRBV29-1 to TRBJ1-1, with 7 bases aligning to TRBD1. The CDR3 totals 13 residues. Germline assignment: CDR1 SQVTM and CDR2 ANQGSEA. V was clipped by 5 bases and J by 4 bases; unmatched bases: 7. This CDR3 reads CSVQTGSVTEAFF. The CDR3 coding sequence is TGCAGCGTTCAGACAGGGAGTGTCACTGAAGCTTTCTTT.